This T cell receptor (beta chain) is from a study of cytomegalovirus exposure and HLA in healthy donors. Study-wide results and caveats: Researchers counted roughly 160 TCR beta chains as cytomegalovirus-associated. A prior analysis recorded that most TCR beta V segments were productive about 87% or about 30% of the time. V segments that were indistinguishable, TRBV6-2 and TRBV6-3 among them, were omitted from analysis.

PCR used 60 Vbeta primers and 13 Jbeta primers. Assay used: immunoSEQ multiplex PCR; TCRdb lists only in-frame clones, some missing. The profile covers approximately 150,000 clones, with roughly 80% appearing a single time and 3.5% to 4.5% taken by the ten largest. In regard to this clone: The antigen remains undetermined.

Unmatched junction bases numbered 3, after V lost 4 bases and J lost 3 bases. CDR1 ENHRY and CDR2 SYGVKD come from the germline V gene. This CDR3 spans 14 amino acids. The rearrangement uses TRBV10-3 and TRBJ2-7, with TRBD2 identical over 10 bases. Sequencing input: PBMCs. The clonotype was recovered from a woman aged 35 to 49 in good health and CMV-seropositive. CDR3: CAISGSGRGYEQYF. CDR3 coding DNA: TGTGCCATCAGTGGAAGCGGGAGGGGCTACGAGCAGTACTTC.